This TCR beta chain comes out of a study of OX40 agonist ivuxolimab in advanced cancers. With regard to the full study: Ivuxolimab was a fully human IgG2 agonistic monoclonal antibody targeting the costimulatory receptor OX40 (CD134). Intravenous ivuxolimab was administered to patients every 2 weeks at six dose levels: 0.01, 0.1, 0.3, 1.5, 3 and 10 mg/kg. Of the 50 to 55 dose-escalation patients, hepatocellular carcinoma was present in about 20, melanoma in some 15, renal cell carcinoma in 9 and head and neck cancer in 9. The dose-escalation cohort was roughly 80% male with a mean age of about 65 years, ranging from about 20 to 80. Patients were allowed to have had prior anti-PD-1, anti-PD-L1 or anti-CTLA-4 therapy, and approximately 41% of the dose-escalation patients had previously received checkpoint inhibitors. Partial responses occurred in three dose-escalation patients, of whom one had hepatocellular carcinoma and two had cutaneous melanoma. Peripheral TCRbeta sequencing aimed to test whether ivuxolimab altered TCR sequence diversity and caused clonal T-cell expansion. The paper describes the monotherapy dose-escalation part (N = 52 patients) of the phase I trial of ivuxolimab. Findings and caveats that apply to the study as a whole: At doses of 0.1 to 3.0 mg/kg, clonal expansion of both CD4+ and CD8+ T cells in blood was seen between baseline and week 6. The antigen specificity of the peripheral T cells that underwent clonal expansion was not determined. In the 0.1-3.0 mg/kg groups, partial responders had among the lowest normalized peripheral clonal expansion, particularly in CD8+ T cells. Low levels of normalized T-cell clonal expansion were also seen in some patients who did not respond. After ivuxolimab, CD8+ T cells had more expanded clones than CD4+ T cells on average.

Concerning this clone: Its binding antigen is unknown. Base qualities are not at hand, and no much larger clone is one base apart.

To sequence the TCRbeta CDR3 region, genomic DNA was isolated from the sorted cells. TCRbeta CDR3 regions were sequenced using the immunoSEQ Assay. The immuneACCESS repertoire file appears here via TCRdb, limited to in-frame rearrangements. These files lack a portion of the clones; in checked studies, under half of the deficit traces to unresolved V genes, and the cause of the others is not known. A total of 75,000 to 90,000 clones appear in this sample, about 83% of them only once. The ten largest clones add up to around 1.5% of the sample. Patients with autoimmune disease history or receiving systemic immunosuppression were excluded from the trial. Peripheral blood for TCR sequencing was collected from all dose cohorts at baseline, on cycle 4 day 1, and on cycle 7 day 1. The samples were drawn from a first-in-human, open-label, multicenter phase I dose-escalation trial of ivuxolimab. Adults with locally advanced or metastatic melanoma, renal cell carcinoma, hepatocellular carcinoma or head and neck squamous cell carcinoma were enrolled in the trial. Before TCR sequencing, CD4+ and CD8+ T cells were separately sorted from peripheral blood.

From the cysteine up to the phenylalanine, the CDR3 has a length of 14 residues. The DNA shown is the 42-base CDR3, in frame from base 1. The germline V gene (reference sequence) gives CDR1 as SGHAT and CDR2 as FQDESV. Relative to germline, V is 2 bases shorter and J is 4 bases shorter, with 11 bases between their ends. This specimen was CD4+ or CD8+ T cells sorted from blood, taken in a trial of the OX40 agonist ivuxolimab. The sequence derives from an adult with an advanced solid tumor such as melanoma, head and neck, liver or kidney cancer. The V gene is TRBV11-1 and the J gene is TRBJ1-1; the D segment cannot be called with confidence. Here the CDR3 is given as CASSLLRVGTEAFF. The DNA sequence is given as TGTGCCAGCAGCTTATTAAGAGTGGGCACTGAAGCTTTCTTT.